These 11 T cell receptor beta chains were all obtained from the same sample, sequenced in a study of Ad26.COV2.S vaccination and SARS-CoV-2 variants. The treatment: 15 to 20 received Ad26.COV2.S at low or high dose, single or two shots; about 5 received placebo; per-sample allocation not given. Day 63 following the first vaccine or placebo injection was when the samples were taken. Libraries were prepared by immunoSEQ multiplex PCR; TCRdb keeps only in-frame clonotypes and omits some of them. Of approximately 480,000 clones in the sample, around 88% were seen once. The starting material was peripheral blood, obtained in a trial of Ad26.COV2.S vaccine versus placebo. The source of these receptors is a person between 18 and 59 years old who received the Ad26.COV2.S COVID-19 vaccine or a placebo.

The chain links TRBV6-5 to TRBJ1-1, with TRBD1 matching 8 bases. Germline loops: CDR1 MNHEY, CDR2 SVGAGI. The CDR3 loop spans 15 amino acids. Losses at the gene ends were 7 bases for V and 6 bases for J; bases not matched to a gene: 13. This CDR3 reads CASTQTRTGSPEAFF. As DNA, the CDR3 is TGTGCCAGCACCCAAACCCGGACAGGGTCTCCTGAAGCTTTCTTT.

The chain has TRBV7-2 and TRBJ2-1; 11 bases fit TRBD2. The CDR3 spans 15 residues. Germline assignment: CDR1 SGHTA and CDR2 FQGNSA. V trimming: 1 base; J trimming: 7 bases; junction bases outside the gene matches: 3. The DNA for the CDR3 is TGTGCCAGCAGCTTAGGGGCTAGCGGGAGGAATGAGCAGTTCTTC. It specifies CASSLGASGRNEQFF.

The genes are TRBV3-1 (or the pseudogene TRBV3-2) and TRBJ2-2; a weak D match, TRBD1 (6 bases). The V and J ends lost 1 base and 2 bases respectively, with 11 bases between them. Germline loops: CDR1 LGHDT, CDR2 YNNKEL (reference sequence). The CDR3 is made up of 16 amino acids. CDR3 sequence (DNA): TGTGCCAGCAGCCAAGGCCAGGGGATAAACACCGGGGAGCTGTTTTTT. This codes for CASSQGQGINTGELFF.

The chain has TRBV28 and TRBJ2-4; D remains ambiguous. The V gene's germline CDR1 is MDHEN and CDR2 SYDVKM. CDR3 length: 12 residues. Trimming pared 5 bases from V and 8 bases from J, leaving 10 bases between. This CDR3 reads CASSPPEDIQYF. CDR3 bases: TGTGCCAGCAGTCCCCCAGAGGACATTCAGTACTTC.

The chain couples TRBV7-2 to TRBJ2-2; 12 positions match TRBD2. Trimming cost V 0 bases and J 6 bases; bases outside gene matches: 8. Germline CDR1 and CDR2: SGHTA and FQGNSA. The CDR3 runs to 18 residues. The CDR3 loop reads CASSLALSRLAGAGELFF. CDR3 DNA sequence: TGTGCCAGCAGCTTAGCCCTATCCCGACTAGCGGGAGCCGGGGAGCTGTTTTTT.

A few counts support this clone. The chain uses TRBV6-4 and TRBJ2-6, with 9 bases fitting TRBD1. Per germline, CDR1 MRHNA and CDR2 SNTAGT. The length of the CDR3 is 16 residues. The junction had 1 base not matched to a gene; V was cut back by 2 bases and J by 2 bases. The CDR3 DNA sequence: TGTGCCAGCAGTGACACAGGGGGCGCTGGGGCCAACGTCCTGACTTTC. It is translated as CASSDTGGAGANVLTF.

The chain recombines TRBV5-5 with TRBJ2-1; 7 bases fit TRBD2. V lost 3 bases to trimming and J lost 2 bases; unmatched junction nucleotides: 14. Per germline, CDR1 SGHKS and CDR2 YYEKEE (reference sequence). This CDR3 spans 18 amino acids. The CDR3 protein is CASSWRVAGPTTYNEQFF. DNA for the CDR3: TGTGCCAGCAGCTGGCGGGTAGCGGGCCCCACTACCTACAATGAGCAGTTCTTC.

The rearrangement links TRBV9 to TRBJ2-5, with 9 bases that match TRBD2. CDR1 and CDR2 (germline): SGDLS, YYNGEE. The CDR3 spans 16 residues. After removal of 3 bases from V and 5 bases from J, the junction contained 11 bases not matched to a gene. The CDR3, as DNA: TGTGCCAGCAGCGCCAGCGGGAGGCCCCAGGTGGAGACCCAGTACTTC. Its protein is CASSASGRPQVETQYF. Combining the CDR3 with reference TRBV9 and TRBJ2-5 gives the whole variable domain DSGVTQTPKHLITATGQRVTLRCSPRSGDLSVYWYQQSLDQGLQFLIQYYNGEERAKGNILERFSAQQFPDLHSELNLSSLELGDSALYFCASSASGRPQVETQYFGPGTRLLVL.

The chain couples TRBV29-1 to TRBJ2-2; unclear D gene. The ends were cut back, 6 bases at V and 0 bases at J, with 11 bases in the middle. The CDR3 has 14 amino acids. The germline V gene has CDR1 SQVTM and CDR2 ANQGSEA. As DNA, the CDR3 is TGCAGCGTCGCAGAGAACGCGAACACCGGGGAGCTGTTTTTT. Translating it yields CSVAENANTGELFF.

This chain links TRBV6-6 with TRBJ2-3; no clear D. The CDR3 has 18 amino acids. Germline CDR1 MNHNY, CDR2 SVGAGI (reference sequence). Trimming took 5 bases from V and 3 from J, leaving 24 bases between them. For the CDR3, the DNA is TGTGCCAGCAGTCGCCCACTGTCCCCCAGCCTCGGGACAGATACGCAGTATTTT. It encodes CASSRPLSPSLGTDTQYF.

The chain has TRBV5-1 and TRBJ2-7; TRBD1 is a possible D gene (6 bases). Trimming removed 4 bases from V and 7 bases from J, with 12 bases in between. Per the germline V gene, CDR1 is SGHRS and CDR2 is YFSETQ. This CDR3 has 12 residues. The CDR3 DNA follows: TGCGCCAGCAGCCTTCCAGGGGAGGAGCAGTACTTC. It codes for CASSLPGEEQYF. Together with reference TRBV5-1 and TRBJ2-7, the CDR3 gives the full variable domain: KAGVTQTPRYLIKTRGQQVTLSCSPISGHRSVSWYQQTPGQGLQFLFEYFSETQRNKGNFPGRFSGRQFSNSRSEMNVSTLELGDSALYLCASSLPGEEQYFGPGTRLTVT.